The 22 T cell receptor beta chains reported below all come from one sample, sequenced in a study of CD8+CD57+ T cells in acquired aplastic anemia. Individuals selected for sequencing had exhibited CD8+CD57+ cell expansion on flow cytometry. Genomic DNA constituted the template upon which TCR beta VDJ and CDR3 profiling was performed. One entry per CDR3 protein, called by TCRdb with MiXCR from the reads. The sample yields some 160,000 distinct CDR3 sequences, less than 60% seen once. Material for sequencing was sorted CD4+, CD8+, or CD8+CD57+ T cells (not recorded which) from PBMCs. The source is a human donor with aplastic anemia.

Details on this clonotype: With a much larger clone just one base away, this may be a read error. The chain carries TRBV20-1 and TRBJ2-2; TRBD1 matches at 9 bases. The CDR3 sequence is 15 residues long. The V segment lost 0 bases and the J segment 6 bases; nucleotides outside the gene matches: 5. Germline CDR1 and CDR2: DFQATT and SNEGSKA (reference sequence). CDR3 nucleotides: TGCAGTGCTAGAGACTCTACAGGGGGCTCCGGGGAGCTGTTTTTT. The encoded protein is CSARDSTGGSGELFF.

This clonotype was seen just once. The chain couples TRBV9 to TRBJ2-7, with D unclear. The CDR3 runs 13 residues. Trimming took off 0 bases at V and 4 bases at J, with 8 bases between the two ends. The germline V gene encodes CDR1 SGDLS and CDR2 YYNGEE. The CDR3 nucleotides read TGTGCCAGCAGCGTAGGATATGGATACGAGCAGTACTTC. Amino acids: CASSVGYGYEQYF.

This clonotype has more than one count but fewer than ten. The chain couples TRBV6-5 to TRBJ1-1; no firm D call. Looked up from germline, CDR1 is MNHEY and CDR2 is SVGAGI. This CDR3 region has 16 residues. V was shortened by 1 base and J by 1 base, with 13 bases between the two germline ends. CDR3 sequence: CASSYYSASQNTEAFF. The CDR3, as DNA: TGTGCCAGCAGTTACTACTCGGCCTCCCAGAACACTGAAGCTTTCTTT.

At least ten counts were recorded for this clonotype. This chain links TRBV15 with TRBJ1-2; D is uncertain. The germline V gene has CDR1 LNHNV and CDR2 YYDKDF (reference sequence). The CDR3 loop spans 16 amino acids. The V end lost 0 bases, the J end lost 0 bases, and 11 bases lay between the germline ends. CDR3 protein: CATSRDVQPPNYGYTF. CDR3 nucleotides: TGTGCCACCAGCAGAGATGTTCAGCCTCCTAACTATGGCTACACCTTC.

This clonotype has ten or more counts. The chain links TRBV19 to TRBJ2-2; 7 nucleotides align to TRBD1. CDR1 and CDR2 from the germline V gene are LNHDA and SQIVND (reference sequence). This CDR3 has 17 amino acids. After removal of 5 bases from V and 0 bases from J, the junction contained 9 bases not matched to a gene. CDR3 region: CASSVTTGVTNTGELFF. The CDR3 DNA reads as TGTGCCAGTAGTGTGACTACAGGGGTAACGAACACCGGGGAGCTGTTTTTT.

As for this clonotype: A junction end diverges from the germline sequence, so it may reflect a read error. The chain has TRBV2 and TRBJ2-7; 9 bases line up with TRBD1. The CDR3 is made up of 14 amino acids. Germline V gene sequence: CDR1 SNHLY, CDR2 FYNNEI. CDR3 in DNA: TGTGCTAGCAGTGGACAGGGGATGGGTGGCGAGCAGTACTTC. This codes for CASSGQGMGGEQYF.

This clonotype has at least ten counts. The V gene is TRBV5-4, the J gene TRBJ1-2; D might be TRBD1 (5 bases). The V end lost 0 bases, the J end lost 0 bases, and 6 bases lay between the germline ends. This CDR3 has 14 amino acids. Germline CDR1 SGHNT, CDR2 YYREEE (reference sequence). The CDR3 loop is CASSLEQANYGYTF. The CDR3 nucleotides read TGTGCCAGCAGCTTGGAACAGGCTAACTATGGCTACACCTTC.

This clonotype was seen many times. The chain combines TRBV20-1 with TRBJ2-3; D is uncertain. Per the germline V gene, CDR1 is DFQATT and CDR2 is SNEGSKA (reference sequence). This CDR3 contains 14 residues. V was clipped by 3 bases and J by 1 base, with 11 bases between them. CDR3 DNA: TGCAGTGCTAGGAGTCTAGATGGCACAGATACGCAGTATTTT. Translating gives CSARSLDGTDTQYF.

This chain uses TRBV3-1 with TRBJ2-3; the match to TRBD2 covers 10 bases. The germline V gene has CDR1 LGHDT and CDR2 YNNKEL (reference sequence). The CDR3 length is 18 residues. V dropped 3 bases and J dropped 5; count of bases not matched to a gene: 14. Here the CDR3 reads CASSQLVLSGGGRDTQYF. CDR3 bases: TGTGCCAGCAGCCAGTTGGTCCTCAGCGGGGGGGGCAGAGATACGCAGTATTTT.

J is TRBJ2-1 and V is TRBV24-1; 8 bases line up with TRBD2. V lost 1 base, J lost 5 bases, and 6 bases stayed unmatched. The CDR3 consists of 16 residues. Looked up from germline, CDR1 is KGHDR and CDR2 is SFDVKD. The CDR3 DNA sequence: TGTGCCACCAGTGATTTACCGGGACTAGAAGACAATGAGCAGTTCTTC. Translation gives CATSDLPGLEDNEQFF.

This clonotype was seen many times. The chain combines TRBV6-1 with TRBJ1-2; D is possibly TRBD1 (6 bases). CDR3 size: 12 residues. Deletions cut 6 bases from V and 9 bases from J, with 14 bases between. Germline V CDR1 and CDR2: MNHNS, SASEGT. The CDR3 loop reads CASRTGTLSYTF. Here the CDR3 DNA reads TGTGCCAGCAGAACCGGGACATTGAGCTACACCTTC.

In the case of this clonotype: This sequence may be a read error, since a much larger clone differs from it by one base. As the CDR3 is not closed by the conserved phenylalanine or tryptophan, this likely results from a read error. The chain couples TRBV12-3 or TRBV12-4 to TRBJ1-6; D might be TRBD1 (6 bases). The CDR3 covers 16 residues. Trimming left V 1 base short and J 11 bases short, with 18 bases between. CDR3 coding DNA: TGTGCCAGCAGTTTAGTTGGGGGCGTTTGGGGCCCACCCCTCCACTCT. Amino acids: CASSLVGGVWGPPLHS.

This chain links TRBV15 with TRBJ2-5; no definite D call. Germline values: CDR1 LNHNV, CDR2 YYDKDF (reference sequence). The V and J ends lost 0 bases and 5 bases respectively, with 16 bases between them. The CDR3 has 16 amino acids. CDR3 sequence reads: CATSRDGVISSETQYF. CDR3 in DNA: TGTGCCACCAGCAGAGATGGGGTAATTTCATCTGAGACCCAGTACTTC.

The gene calls are TRBV10-1 and TRBJ1-1; the D gene is possibly TRBD1 (5 bases). Between the trimmed V and J ends, which lost 4 bases and 10 bases, there was a span of 13 bases. CDR3 length: 12 residues. Per the germline V gene, CDR1 is WNHNN and CDR2 is SYGVQD (reference sequence). CDR3 DNA sequence: TGCGCCAGCAGTGGGTTGGGGGATCGAGCTTTCTTT. The encoded protein is CASSGLGDRAFF.

In its sample, this clonotype was seen many times. The gene calls are TRBV7-9 and TRBJ2-7, with 12 bases matching TRBD1. V lost 2 bases, J lost 5 bases, and 4 bases stayed unmatched. The CDR3 loop spans 15 amino acids. CDR1 and CDR2 (germline): SEHNR, FQNEAQ (reference sequence). CDR3 in amino acids: CASSLTGTGGDEQYV. CDR3 sequence (DNA): TGTGCCAGCAGCTTAACCGGGACAGGGGGCGACGAGCAGTACGTC.

The V call is TRBV2, the J call TRBJ1-1, with 12 bases lining up with TRBD1. In germline, CDR1 is SNHLY, CDR2 FYNNEI. This CDR3 has 14 residues. With V trimmed by 8 bases and J by 6 bases, 7 bases remained unmatched. CDR3 bases: TGTGCCAGCCTCCGGGACAGGGGGCTGGCTGAAGCTTTCTTT. Amino acids: CASLRDRGLAEAFF.

This clonotype occurred a few times. This CDR3 reads CASSSGGGDTEAFF. CDR3 DNA: TGTGCCAGCTCCTCCGGGGGGGGGGACACTGAAGCTTTCTTT. The chain combines TRBV5-4 with TRBJ1-1, with a tentative D call TRBD1 (5 bases). The CDR3 has 14 amino acids. Trimming removed 7 bases at V and 3 bases at J, with 16 bases between. The germline V gene encodes CDR1 SGHNT and CDR2 YYREEE (reference sequence).

In regard to this clonotype: This sequence may be a read error, since a much larger clone differs from it by one base. The chain is built from TRBV2 and TRBJ1-5; no definite D call. Germline V gives CDR1 SNHLY, CDR2 FYNNEI. CDR3 size: 14 residues. The CDR3 region has the DNA TGTGCCAGCAGCCACAGCGACACTAATCAGCCCCAGCGTTTT. This sequence encodes CASSHSDTNQPQRF.

This clonotype occurred once. This chain connects TRBV20-1 to TRBJ2-7; 7 nucleotides match TRBD2. CDR3 length equals 15 residues. Germline V lookup: CDR1 DFQATT, CDR2 SNEGSKA (reference sequence). Trimming removed 0 bases from V and 6 bases from J; junction bases left unmatched: 11. DNA of the CDR3: TGCAGTGCTAGAGACGGGTCGGCGGGAGTTAGCGAGCAGTACTTC. Its translation: CSARDGSAGVSEQYF.

The chain joins TRBV10-3 to TRBJ1-2; D gene uncertain. The germline V gene has CDR1 ENHRY and CDR2 SYGVKD. V gave up 4 bases and J gave up 1 base, with 7 bases separating them. The CDR3 has 13 residues. CDR3 nucleotide sequence: TGTGCCATCAGTGGAGACAATAACTATGGCTACACCTTC. Translating it yields CAISGDNNYGYTF.

This CDR3 is CASSSGTGQSYEQYF. As DNA, the CDR3 is TGTGCCAGTAGCTCCGGGACAGGCCAATCTTACGAGCAGTACTTC. This chain joins TRBV19 and TRBJ2-7; 8 bases are shared with TRBD1. V lost 6 bases to trimming and J lost 4 bases; unmatched junction nucleotides: 11. Looked up from germline, CDR1 is LNHDA and CDR2 is SQIVND (reference sequence). CDR3 length equals 15 residues.

This clonotype was seen at least ten times. V is TRBV19 and J is TRBJ2-5, with no clear D. Trimming cost V 3 bases and J 5 bases, with 10 bases left between them. This CDR3 region has 13 residues. The germline V gene has CDR1 LNHDA and CDR2 SQIVND (reference sequence). For the CDR3, the DNA is TGTGCCAGTAGTATTTCCAGCTATGAGACCCAGTACTTC. Its protein is CASSISSYETQYF.